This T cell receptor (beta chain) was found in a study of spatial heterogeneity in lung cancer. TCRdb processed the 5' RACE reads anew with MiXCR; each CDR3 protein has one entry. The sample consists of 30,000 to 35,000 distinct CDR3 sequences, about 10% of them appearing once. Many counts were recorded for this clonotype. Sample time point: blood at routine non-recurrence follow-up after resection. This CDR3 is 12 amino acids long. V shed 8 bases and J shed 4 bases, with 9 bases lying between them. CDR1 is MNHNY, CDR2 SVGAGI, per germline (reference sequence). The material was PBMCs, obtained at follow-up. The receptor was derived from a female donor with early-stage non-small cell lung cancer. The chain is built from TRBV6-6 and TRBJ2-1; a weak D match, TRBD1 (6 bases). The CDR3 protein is CASLTGYNEQFF. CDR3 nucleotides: TGTGCCAGCTTGACAGGTTACAATGAGCAGTTCTTC.